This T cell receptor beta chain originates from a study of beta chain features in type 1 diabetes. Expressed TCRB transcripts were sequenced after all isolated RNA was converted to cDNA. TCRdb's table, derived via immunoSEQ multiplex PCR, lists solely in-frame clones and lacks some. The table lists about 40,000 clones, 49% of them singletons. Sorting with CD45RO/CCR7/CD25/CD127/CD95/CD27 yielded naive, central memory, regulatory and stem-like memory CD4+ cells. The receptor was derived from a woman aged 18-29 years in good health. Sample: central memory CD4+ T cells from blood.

The CDR3 is CASSVEGQPNSPLHF. The CDR3 bases are TGTGCCAGCAGCGTAGAGGGACAGCCTAATTCACCCCTCCACTTT. This sequence joins TRBV9 and TRBJ1-6, with 7 bases that match TRBD1. J lost 6 bases, V lost 0 bases, and 3 bases had no gene match. Germline V gives CDR1 SGDLS, CDR2 YYNGEE. The CDR3 is made up of 15 amino acids.